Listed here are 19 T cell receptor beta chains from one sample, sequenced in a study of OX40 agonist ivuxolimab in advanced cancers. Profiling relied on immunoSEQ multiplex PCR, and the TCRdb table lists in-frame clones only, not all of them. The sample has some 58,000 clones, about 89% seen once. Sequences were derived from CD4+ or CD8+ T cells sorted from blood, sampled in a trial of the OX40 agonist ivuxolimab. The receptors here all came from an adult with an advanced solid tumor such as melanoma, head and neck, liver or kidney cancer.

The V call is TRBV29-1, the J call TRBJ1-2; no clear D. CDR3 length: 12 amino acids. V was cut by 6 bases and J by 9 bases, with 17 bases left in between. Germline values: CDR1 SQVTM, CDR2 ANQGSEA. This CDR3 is CSVTDTGMRYTF. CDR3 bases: TGCAGCGTCACCGATACCGGGATGCGCTACACCTTC. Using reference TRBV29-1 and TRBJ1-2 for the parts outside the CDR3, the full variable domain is SAVISQKPSRDICQRGTSLTIQCQVDSQVTMMFWYRQQPGQSLTLIATANQGSEATYESGFVIDKFPISRPNLTFSTLTVSNMSPEDSSIYLCSVTDTGMRYTFGSGTRLTVV.

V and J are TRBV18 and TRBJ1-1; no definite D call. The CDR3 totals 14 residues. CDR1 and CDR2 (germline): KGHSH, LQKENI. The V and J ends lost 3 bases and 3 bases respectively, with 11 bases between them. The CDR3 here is CASSPAGGDTEAFF. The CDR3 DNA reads TGTGCCAGCTCACCGGCGGGCGGGGACACTGAAGCTTTCTTT. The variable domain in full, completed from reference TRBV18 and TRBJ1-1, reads NAGVMQNPRHLVRRRGQEARLRCSPMKGHSHVYWYRQLPEEGLKFMVYLQKENIIDESGMPKERFSAEFPKEGPSILRIQQVVRGDSAAYFCASSPAGGDTEAFFGQGTRLTVV.

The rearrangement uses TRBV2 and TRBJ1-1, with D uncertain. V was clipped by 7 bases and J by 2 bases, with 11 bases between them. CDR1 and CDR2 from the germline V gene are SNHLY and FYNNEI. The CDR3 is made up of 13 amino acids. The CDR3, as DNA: TGTGCCAGCAACGAAGATTTAAACACTGAAGCTTTCTTT. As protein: CASNEDLNTEAFF.

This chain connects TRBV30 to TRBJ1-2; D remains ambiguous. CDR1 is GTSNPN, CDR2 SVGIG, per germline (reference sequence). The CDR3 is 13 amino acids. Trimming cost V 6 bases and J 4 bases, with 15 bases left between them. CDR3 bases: TGTGCCTGTTCCGGGAGCCTACTCTATGGCTACACCTTC. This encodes CACSGSLLYGYTF.

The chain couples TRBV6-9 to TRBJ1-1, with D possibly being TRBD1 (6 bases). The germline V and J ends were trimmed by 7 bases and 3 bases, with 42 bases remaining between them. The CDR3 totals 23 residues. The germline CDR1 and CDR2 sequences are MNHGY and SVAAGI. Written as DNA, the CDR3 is TGTGCCAGCAAAGGTTCCCCTAGGGGGGGTGAACGCCCCCAACTTAGAAGGGACACTGAAGCTTTCTTT. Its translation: CASKGSPRGGERPQLRRDTEAFF.

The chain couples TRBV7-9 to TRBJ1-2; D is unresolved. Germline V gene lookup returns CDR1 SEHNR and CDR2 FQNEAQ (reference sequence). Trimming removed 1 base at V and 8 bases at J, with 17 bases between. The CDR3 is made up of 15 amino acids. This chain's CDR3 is CASSLVEGVVKGYTF. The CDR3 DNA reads TGTGCCAGCAGCTTAGTTGAGGGAGTCGTAAAGGGCTACACCTTC.

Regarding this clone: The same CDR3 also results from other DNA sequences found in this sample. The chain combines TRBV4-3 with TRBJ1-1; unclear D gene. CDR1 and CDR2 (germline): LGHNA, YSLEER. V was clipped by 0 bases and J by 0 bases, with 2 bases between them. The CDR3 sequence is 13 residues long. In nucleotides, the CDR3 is TGCGCCAGCAGCCAAGACCTGAACACTGAAGCTTTCTTT. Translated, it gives CASSQDLNTEAFF.

CDR3 nucleotides: TGTGCCAGCAGGGGCAGGGGGGATTCACCCCTCCACTTT. Translating gives CASRGRGDSPLHF. This chain connects TRBV19 to TRBJ1-6; 7 nucleotides line up with TRBD1. The V gene's germline CDR1 is LNHDA and CDR2 SQIVND (reference sequence). The CDR3 runs 13 residues. With 9 bases clipped from V and 8 bases from J, the junction kept 7 bases outside the gene matches.

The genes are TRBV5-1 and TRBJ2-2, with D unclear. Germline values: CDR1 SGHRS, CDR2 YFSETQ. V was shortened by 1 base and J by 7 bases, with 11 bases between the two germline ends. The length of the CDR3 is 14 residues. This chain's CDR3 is CASSLYTSLGELFF. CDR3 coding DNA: TGCGCCAGCAGCTTGTATACATCCCTCGGGGAGCTGTTTTTT.

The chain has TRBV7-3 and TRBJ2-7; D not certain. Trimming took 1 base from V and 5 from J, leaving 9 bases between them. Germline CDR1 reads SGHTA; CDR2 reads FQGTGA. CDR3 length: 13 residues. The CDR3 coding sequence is TGTGCCAGCAGCTTAAGACGAAAGGACGAGCAGTACTTC. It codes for CASSLRRKDEQYF.

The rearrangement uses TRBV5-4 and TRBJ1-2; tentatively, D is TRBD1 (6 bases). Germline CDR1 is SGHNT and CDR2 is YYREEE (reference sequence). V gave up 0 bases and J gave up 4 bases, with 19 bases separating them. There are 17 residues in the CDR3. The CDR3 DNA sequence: TGTGCCAGCAGCTTGGCCTTGGACAGAGTCTACCTCTATGGCTACACCTTC. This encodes CASSLALDRVYLYGYTF.

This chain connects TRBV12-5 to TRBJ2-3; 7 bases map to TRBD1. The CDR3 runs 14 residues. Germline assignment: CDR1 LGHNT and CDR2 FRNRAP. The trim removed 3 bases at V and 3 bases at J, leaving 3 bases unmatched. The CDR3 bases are TGTGCTAGTGGTTTCGAGGGGGCGACAGATACGCAGTATTTT. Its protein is CASGFEGATDTQYF.

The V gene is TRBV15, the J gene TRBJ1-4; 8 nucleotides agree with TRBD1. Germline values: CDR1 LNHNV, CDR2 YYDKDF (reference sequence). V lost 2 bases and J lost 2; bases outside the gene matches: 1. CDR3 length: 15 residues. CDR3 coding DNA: TGTGCCACCAGCAGAAGACAGGGGACTAATGAAAAACTGTTTTTT. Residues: CATSRRQGTNEKLFF. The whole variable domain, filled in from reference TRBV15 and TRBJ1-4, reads DAMVIQNPRYQVTQFGKPVTLSCSQTLNHNVMYWYQQKSSQAPKLLFHYYDKDFNNEADTPDNFQSRRPNTSFCFLDIRSPGLGDTAMYLCATSRRQGTNEKLFFGSGTQLSVL.

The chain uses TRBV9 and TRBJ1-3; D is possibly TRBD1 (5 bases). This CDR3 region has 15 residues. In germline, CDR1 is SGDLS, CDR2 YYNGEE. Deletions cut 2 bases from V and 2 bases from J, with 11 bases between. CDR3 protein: CASSVGGAAGNTIYF. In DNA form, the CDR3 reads TGTGCCAGCAGCGTCGGGGGAGCGGCTGGAAACACCATATATTTT.

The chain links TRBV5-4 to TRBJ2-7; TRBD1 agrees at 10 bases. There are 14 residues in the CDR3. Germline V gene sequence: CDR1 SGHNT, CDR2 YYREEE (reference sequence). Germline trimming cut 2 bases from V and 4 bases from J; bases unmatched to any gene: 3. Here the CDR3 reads CASSLRTGGYEQYF. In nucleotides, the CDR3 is TGTGCCAGCAGCTTACGGACAGGGGGGTACGAGCAGTACTTC.

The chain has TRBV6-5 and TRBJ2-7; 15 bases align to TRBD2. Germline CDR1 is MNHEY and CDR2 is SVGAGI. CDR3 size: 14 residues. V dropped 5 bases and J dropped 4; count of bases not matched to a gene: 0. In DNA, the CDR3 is TGTGCCAGCAGTGGACTAGCGGGAGGGTACGAGCAGTACTTC. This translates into CASSGLAGGYEQYF.

DNA of the CDR3: TGCGCCAGCAGCTTTACGGGACAGGGTGGGTCAGATACGCAGTATTTT. Protein: CASSFTGQGGSDTQYF. The rearrangement links TRBV5-1 to TRBJ2-3; 9 nucleotides line up with TRBD1. The CDR3 loop spans 16 amino acids. V shed 2 bases, J shed 4 bases, and the junction held 8 bases outside the gene matches. Germline-derived CDR1 and CDR2 are SGHRS and YFSETQ.

Written as DNA, the CDR3 is TGTGCCAGTAGTCGGGACAGGGAGGGGTACAATGAGCAGTTCTTC. This translates into CASSRDREGYNEQFF. The chain links TRBV19 to TRBJ2-1, with 9 bases aligning to TRBD1. Germline CDR1 and CDR2: LNHDA and SQIVND (reference sequence). J was trimmed by 4 bases and V by 5 bases; bases with no gene match: 6. The CDR3 spans 15 residues. Filled out from reference TRBV19 and TRBJ2-1, the complete variable domain reads DGGITQSPKYLFRKEGQNVTLSCEQNLNHDAMYWYRQDPGQGLRLIYYSQIVNDFQKGDIAEGYSVSREKKESFPLTVTSAQKNPTAFYLCASSRDREGYNEQFFGPGTRLTVL.

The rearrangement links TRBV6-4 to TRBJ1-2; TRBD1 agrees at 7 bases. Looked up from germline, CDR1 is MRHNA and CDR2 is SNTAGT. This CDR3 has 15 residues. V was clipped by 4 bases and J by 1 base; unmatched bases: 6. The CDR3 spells CASSVTGDGNYGYTF. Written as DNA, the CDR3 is TGTGCCAGCAGTGTCACAGGGGACGGTAACTATGGCTACACCTTC.